A single sample gave rise to the 15 T cell receptor beta chains below, sequenced in a study of cytomegalovirus exposure and HLA in healthy donors. Primers: 60 Vbeta forward and 13 Jbeta reverse. Produced via immunoSEQ multiplex PCR; TCRdb's table is partial and in-frame only. Reported are roughly 150,000 clones; the ten largest clones contain 1.6%. The material sequenced was PBMCs. These receptors originate from a woman between 45 and 65 years old in good health and CMV-seronegative.

The chain couples TRBV5-4 to TRBJ2-1; 9 positions agree with TRBD1. Unmatched junction bases numbered 4, after V lost 2 bases and J lost 4 bases. Looked up from germline, CDR1 is SGHNT and CDR2 is YYREEE (reference sequence). This CDR3 is 15 amino acids long. The CDR3 here is CASSFGQGIYNEQFF. Here the CDR3 DNA reads TGTGCCAGCAGCTTTGGACAGGGGATTTACAATGAGCAGTTCTTC.

The chain combines TRBV27 with TRBJ2-1, with D uncertain. Trimming cost V 5 bases and J 0 bases, with 5 bases left between them. CDR1 and CDR2 from the germline V gene are MNHEY and SMNVEV (reference sequence). This CDR3 has 13 amino acids. The CDR3 loop is CASSPFSYNEQFF. The CDR3 nucleotides are TGTGCCAGCAGTCCCTTCTCCTACAATGAGCAGTTCTTC.

J is TRBJ2-7 and V is TRBV25-1, with D uncertain. CDR1 MGHDK and CDR2 SYGVNS come from the germline V gene. V shed 2 bases and J shed 6 bases, with 5 bases lying between them. This CDR3 has 11 residues. Written as DNA, the CDR3 is TGTGCCAGCAGTGAACGGTTCGAGCAGTACTTC. Residues: CASSERFEQYF.

V gene TRBV27 combines with J gene TRBJ1-2; D unresolved. CDR1 MNHEY and CDR2 SMNVEV come from the germline V gene (reference sequence). The CDR3 totals 13 residues. V was pared by 3 bases and J by 3 bases, with 8 bases between. The chain's CDR3 is CASSFKPDYGYTF. The CDR3 nucleotides read TGTGCCAGCAGTTTTAAACCGGACTATGGCTACACCTTC.

V is TRBV11-2 and J is TRBJ1-6; 7 positions agree with TRBD1. Germline CDR1 reads SGHAT; CDR2 reads FQNNGV. CDR3 length equals 14 residues. Losses at the gene ends were 6 bases for V and 4 bases for J; bases not matched to a gene: 3. CDR3 loop: CASRLQGYNSPLHF. Written as DNA, the CDR3 is TGTGCCAGCAGGTTACAGGGGTATAATTCACCCCTCCACTTT.

This chain connects TRBV7-8 to TRBJ2-5, with D possibly matching TRBD1 (6 bases). The CDR3 totals 15 residues. Germline V gene lookup returns CDR1 SGHVS and CDR2 FQNEAQ. V was cut by 1 base and J by 1 base, with 10 bases left in between. CDR3 residues: CASSLGRGPQETQYF. The CDR3 DNA reads TGTGCCAGCAGCTTAGGCAGGGGCCCCCAAGAGACCCAGTACTTC.

The CDR3 loop is CASSQATNEKLFF. The DNA of the CDR3 is TGTGCCAGCAGTCAGGCAACTAATGAAAAACTGTTTTTT. The chain uses TRBV27 and TRBJ1-4; D not resolved. The CDR3 covers 13 residues. With 5 bases removed from V and 0 bases from J, the gap between germline ends came to 4 bases. CDR1 MNHEY and CDR2 SMNVEV come from the germline V gene (reference sequence).

The rearrangement links TRBV11-1 to TRBJ1-2; D is possibly TRBD1 (6 bases). V was cut by 1 base and J by 6 bases, with 6 bases left in between. The CDR3 loop spans 12 amino acids. Germline values: CDR1 SGHAT, CDR2 FQDESV (reference sequence). The CDR3 DNA reads as TGTGCCAGCAGCTTAGAGGGGGATGGCTACACCTTC. This translates into CASSLEGDGYTF.

The chain has TRBV19 and TRBJ1-5; D is ambiguous. This CDR3 has 17 amino acids. CDR1 and CDR2 (germline): LNHDA, SQIVND (reference sequence). Trimming shortened V by 2 bases and J by 6 bases, and 20 bases separated the two germline ends. The CDR3 coding sequence is TGTGCCAGTAGTATAAGAGAGGGAACAGCCCTTCGTCAGCCCCAGCATTTT. Translated, it gives CASSIREGTALRQPQHF.

The chain is built from TRBV28 and TRBJ2-7, with 8 bases identical to TRBD1. Germline V lookup: CDR1 MDHEN, CDR2 SYDVKM. V was pared by 4 bases and J by 12 bases, with 5 bases of the junction left unmatched. This CDR3 is built from 11 residues. The CDR3 bases are TGTGCCAGCAGTTCCCGACAGGGGCCGTACTTC. It translates to CASSSRQGPYF.

V is TRBV5-1 and J is TRBJ2-7; 9 bases agree with TRBD1. This CDR3 has 18 amino acids. Trimming removed 3 bases from V and 1 base from J; junction bases left unmatched: 14. Germline lookup yields CDR1 SGHRS and CDR2 YFSETQ. The CDR3 loop is CASSSRTPTGGTSYEQYF. As DNA, the CDR3 is TGCGCCAGCAGCTCCAGGACACCGACAGGGGGAACTTCCTACGAGCAGTACTTC.

The chain has TRBV5-1 and TRBJ2-7; 7 positions agree with TRBD2. CDR1 is SGHRS and CDR2 is YFSETQ in the germline V gene. V lost 4 bases, J lost 2 bases, and 9 bases stayed unmatched. CDR3 length: 15 amino acids. The CDR3 region is CASSPGLSVAYEQYF. The DNA for the CDR3 is TGCGCCAGCAGCCCGGGACTATCAGTGGCCTACGAGCAGTACTTC.

The chain uses TRBV30 and TRBJ1-5; D might be TRBD1 (6 bases). Looked up from germline, CDR1 is GTSNPN and CDR2 is SVGIG (reference sequence). The V and J ends lost 2 bases and 6 bases respectively, with 14 bases between them. The CDR3 is made up of 14 amino acids. CDR3 DNA sequence: TGTGCCTGGAGTTTAGGGACACAGGGTCAGCCCCAGCATTTT. It encodes CAWSLGTQGQPQHF.

The gene calls are TRBV2 and TRBJ1-5; TRBD1 might be the D (6 bases). The V end lost 6 bases, the J end lost 1 base, and 10 bases lay between the germline ends. This CDR3 is 14 amino acids long. Germline values: CDR1 SNHLY, CDR2 FYNNEI. The CDR3 nucleotides are TGTGCCAGCAGCTTTACAGGGAGCAATCAGCCCCAGCATTTT. This encodes CASSFTGSNQPQHF.

The rearrangement joins TRBV6-1 to TRBJ1-5; D ambiguous. CDR1 MNHNS and CDR2 SASEGT come from the germline V gene. V was pared by 0 bases and J by 6 bases, with 9 bases between. The CDR3 sequence is 14 residues long. CDR3 loop: CASSEAPEGQPQHF. CDR3 nucleotide sequence: TGTGCCAGCAGTGAAGCCCCCGAGGGTCAGCCCCAGCATTTT.